This TCR beta chain was found in a study of regulatory T cells in long-lasting Graves disease (dated by TCRdb to 2020 to 2022). Regarding the complete study: Patients with newly diagnosed Graves' disease had been on antithyroid drugs for under 3 months. Persistent Graves' disease patients were compared with newly diagnosed Graves' disease patients by peripheral blood TCR sequencing and RNA sequencing. The study was registered as a clinical trial and conducted in China. A total of around 35 samples underwent TCR sequencing, from roughly 13 patients with persistent Graves' disease and 20 patients with newly diagnosed Graves' disease. Study-wide findings and limitations: Lower TCR Shannon entropy and fewer highly expanded clones were observed in persistent Graves' disease patients than in newly diagnosed patients, which suggested clonal expansion. A larger number of public clonotypes was shared among persistent patients (around 2,700) than among newly diagnosed patients (roughly 970). As a limitation, the authors acknowledged that the small sample size may reduce accuracy. TRBV28, TRBJ1-2 and TRBJ2-5 were preferentially used in persistent disease, while TRBV20-1 and TRBJ2-1 were favored in newly diagnosed disease. Only the TCR beta chain was sequenced and analyzed. Only peripheral blood was studied, because thyroid tissue, the primary lesion, was inaccessible.

Counted from cysteine to phenylalanine, this CDR3 has 16 amino acids. CDR3 DNA is the only sequence kept; it has 48 bases, read in frame from the first base. For CDR1 and CDR2, the germline V gene (reference sequence) lists DFQATT and SNEGSKA. V was cut back by 2 bases and J by 2 bases, leaving a gap of 18 bases between them. Library prep was done by multiplex PCR. This sample was sequenced with an Illumina HiSeq 4000. TCR beta libraries were built with iRepertoire HTBI primers and Arm-PCR amplification of CDR3 regions. Before sequencing, the PCR products went through gel purification. The study's processing was this. Gene usage analysis of CDR3 amino acid clonotypes relied on the 60 to 65 TRBV and 13 to 15 TRBJ segments identified across samples. Filtered high-quality paired reads were merged into contigs using COPE and FqMerger. BLAST was used to align contigs to the IMGT TRBV, TRBD and TRBJ reference genes, and CDR3 was defined following IMGT. Any clonotype with a frequency above 0.1% was classified as a highly expanded clone. Shannon entropy served as the measure of repertoire diversity, while the Gini coefficient captured V-J evenness. A clonotype was considered public if more than one individual shared it. The public sequencing data were trimmed at Q25 with fastp and processed into clonotypes with MiXCR by TCRdb, which kept only in-frame beta chains. CDR3 protein duplicates are merged, each entry listing the most common genes and DNA. TCRdb, rather than the study authors, made the V and J calls. The sample table holds 440,000 or so distinct CDR3 sequences, of which 15% were seen once. The top ten constitute approximately 16% of the sample.

The time point label corresponds to: newly diagnosed GD, antithyroid drugs for less than 3 months. RNA was extracted from PBMCs in TRIzol for both TCR sequencing and RNA sequencing. The diagnosis of Graves' disease followed American Thyroid Association guidelines. Patients for the study were recruited at an endocrinology department in Xi'an, China. From each patient, around 9 milliliters of peripheral blood was collected into an EDTA anticoagulant tube. Ficoll Paque Plus density gradient separation was used to isolate PBMCs, and no further T cell sorting was done. An Agilent 2100 Bioanalyzer and agarose gel were used to check RNA quality, and a NanoDrop 2000 was used to measure RNA concentration. Of note for this clonotype: The antigen this receptor binds is unknown. No much larger clone exists at a distance of one base, and base qualities are not known.

The same sample was also used in a study of T cells in Graves' hyperthyroidism and ophthalmopathy. The second paper further reports: Stable Graves' hyperthyroidism was defined as no progression to ophthalmopathy during 18 months of follow-up. Hyperthyroidism patients were newly diagnosed, had a disease duration of under 2 months, and were aged 18 to 65 years. Patients with uncontrolled infections, other autoimmune diseases, pregnancy or lactation were excluded. Clinical symptoms, serum thyroxine and TRAb, thyroid ultrasound, and orbital computed tomography formed the basis for the diagnoses. The TCR CDR3 was subjected to a first round of RT-PCR using the HTBI primer set and the Qiagen OneStep RT-PCR kit. Most expanded thyroid clonotypes (frequency above 0.001) were also detected in blood, suggesting blood repertoires may reflect thyroid immune responses. Ophthalmopathy was separated from stable hyperthyroidism by a 13 V-J signature model, with about 86% sensitivity and about 81% specificity obtained in cross-validation and 80%/75% obtained in testing. In validation, the model predicted progression to ophthalmopathy a median of approximately 6.6 months before onset, with around 70% sensitivity and 72.22% specificity. To identify distinguishing TCR V-J signatures, a discovery cohort of some 100 patients was used, comprising some 45 with Graves' ophthalmopathy and approximately 57 with stable Graves' hyperthyroidism. Whether ophthalmopathy could be predicted prospectively was tested in an independent validation cohort made up of some 20 hyperthyroidism patients plus 17 patients who later progressed to ophthalmopathy. The roughly 94 discovery patients were randomly split 7:3 into training and test sets. In addition, the study compared T-cell repertoires in thyroid tissue and in blood from a handful of Graves' hyperthyroidism patients. Once sampling was done, hyperthyroidism patients were given methimazole at a starting dose of 30 mg daily, whereas ophthalmopathy patients were given high-dose intravenous methylprednisolone. Libraries were constructed in a second round of multiplex PCR, after which size selection and purification were performed. Sequencing of the libraries was done on an Illumina HiSeq2000 using paired-end 100 bp reads. SOAPnuke was used to process the raw data, throwing out any read that contained adapters or uncalled bases, had a mean Phred below 15, or lacked an exact constant-primer or identifier match. High-quality paired reads were merged using COPE v1.2.5, and each unique nucleotide sequence was defined as a clonotype. Clonotypes were aligned to IMGT TRBV, TRBD and TRBJ reference segments using MiTCR v1.1. Only V-J combinations with frequency above 0.0001, covering about 99% of repertoires, were analysed. A TCS score was defined as the ratio of F50 (clonal expansion) to E x V (chaos), with BLOSUM62-based TCRdist applied between CDR3 peptides within each V-J. Welch's t-statistics and random forest reduced fewer than 550 V-J features to 13, which were used in a naive Bayes classifier (R e1071). Sample size was not statistically predetermined, and investigators were not blinded to group allocation. According to the paper, TCR Vbeta CDR3 sequencing was carried out on around 140 peripheral blood samples, which came from 40 to 45 ophthalmopathy, under 85 hyperthyroidism and roughly 17 progressor patients.

Recombination linked TRBV20-1 to TRBJ1-2; D gene: possibly TRBD1, on 6 matching bases. This specimen consisted of peripheral blood mononuclear cells (PBMCs), obtained at new diagnosis, from a patient treated with antithyroid drugs. This clonotype originated in a woman in her twenties or thirties with Graves disease. Donor details come from another sample of the same person, matched by shared clones. CDR3 sequence: CSARLQGSDGNYGYTF. The bases are TGCAGTGCTAGACTCCAGGGGTCGGACGGAAACTATGGCTACACCTTC.